Presented here are 32 T cell receptor beta chains from one specimen sequenced in a study of cytomegalovirus exposure and HLA in healthy donors. The PCR made use of 60 Vbeta and 13 Jbeta primers. Here immunoSEQ multiplex PCR was the method, and the copy in TCRdb shows in-frame clones only, minus some. The table has 87,000 or so clones, approximately 77% seen once. The specimen sequenced was PBMCs. These receptors all come from a woman aged 40 to 50 in good health and CMV-seronegative.

The table lists this clone with a count of one. A junction boundary mismatches the germline segment, possibly from a read error. The gene calls are TRBV6-1 and TRBJ1-2, with 8 bases identical to TRBD1. The CDR3 loop spans 17 amino acids. CDR1 is MNHNS and CDR2 is SASEGT in the germline V gene. CDR3 in DNA: TGTGCCGGCAGTGAACGGAGCCCGAGACAGGGGAACTATGGCTACACCTTC. Protein sequence: CAGSERSPRQGNYGYTF.

The V gene is TRBV5-1, the J gene TRBJ2-7; 7 bases match TRBD2. The CDR3 extends over 14 amino acids. Germline V gene data show CDR1 as SGHRS and CDR2 as YFSETQ. V shed 4 bases, J shed 5 bases, and the junction held 9 bases outside the gene matches. DNA for the CDR3: TGCGCCAGCAGCCGAATAAGCACTAGCGACGAGCAGTACTTC. Translated: CASSRISTSDEQYF.

The chain couples TRBV6-5 to TRBJ2-7; 10 nucleotides agree with TRBD1. CDR1 is MNHEY, CDR2 SVGAGI, per germline. The CDR3 spans 14 residues. V trimming: 6 bases; J trimming: 3 bases; junction bases outside the gene matches: 5. The CDR3 DNA reads TGTGCCAGCAGATACCGGGACAGGGGCTACGAGCAGTACTTC. Translation gives CASRYRDRGYEQYF.

This clone has only one observation. This rearrangement joins TRBV4-2 to TRBJ1-2; D is ambiguous. CDR1 and CDR2 (germline): LGHNA, YNFKEQ. V lost 0 bases, J lost 6 bases, and 17 bases lay in between. The CDR3 totals 16 residues. The CDR3 sequence is CASSQDLGKIDDGYTF. CDR3 DNA: TGTGCCAGCAGCCAAGATCTCGGGAAAATTGATGATGGCTACACCTTC.

The chain recombines TRBV6-1 with TRBJ2-5; D perhaps matches TRBD2 (6 bases). Trimming pared 6 bases from V and 2 bases from J, leaving 10 bases between. Germline V gene data show CDR1 as MNHNS and CDR2 as SASEGT. The CDR3 has 13 residues. The DNA for the CDR3 is TGTGCCAGCAGGGGGAGGCTTCAAGAGACCCAGTACTTC. Translated, it gives CASRGRLQETQYF.

This rearrangement joins TRBV5-4 to TRBJ2-3; 7 bases map to TRBD1. After removal of 0 bases from V and 2 bases from J, the junction contained 18 bases not matched to a gene. The CDR3 contains 20 residues. The germline CDR1 and CDR2 sequences are SGHNT and YYREEE (reference sequence). The CDR3 loop is CASSLALPLAGTAATDTQYF. DNA for the CDR3: TGTGCCAGCAGCTTGGCCCTGCCCCTAGCCGGGACAGCGGCCACAGATACGCAGTATTTT.

The V call is TRBV4-1, the J call TRBJ1-2; TRBD1 matches at 7 bases. The germline CDR1 and CDR2 sequences are MGHRA and YSYEKL. This CDR3 region has 16 residues. V was pared by 4 bases and J by 7 bases, with 15 bases of the junction left unmatched. The CDR3 sequence is CASSPRPSTGAGGYTF. DNA of the CDR3: TGCGCCAGCAGCCCGCGTCCCTCCACAGGGGCTGGTGGCTACACCTTC.

The chain joins TRBV2 to TRBJ1-2, with TRBD1 identical over 7 bases. The junction had 13 bases not matched to a gene; V was cut back by 10 bases and J by 8 bases. This CDR3 is built from 13 residues. Germline CDR1 SNHLY, CDR2 FYNNEI. CDR3 sequence reads: CATGGQTTLGYTF. The CDR3 DNA reads TGTGCCACCGGGGGACAGACGACGTTGGGCTACACCTTC.

This rearrangement joins TRBV28 to TRBJ2-7; maybe TRBD1 (6 bases). Germline V gene sequence: CDR1 MDHEN, CDR2 SYDVKM. CDR3 size: 14 residues. Trimming left V 2 bases short and J 6 bases short, with 14 bases between. This CDR3 reads CASSLGGSRVEQYF. CDR3 sequence (DNA): TGTGCCAGCAGTTTAGGGGGCAGCCGGGTCGAGCAGTACTTC. Supplemented by reference TRBV28 and TRBJ2-7, the full variable domain reads DVKVTQSSRYLVKRTGEKVFLECVQDMDHENMFWYRQDPGLGLRLIYFSYDVKMKEKGDIPEGYSVSREKKERFSLILESASTNQTSMYLCASSLGGSRVEQYFGPGTRLTVT.

The chain has TRBV6-5 and TRBJ1-1, with TRBD1 as a possible D gene (6 bases). Trimming removed 7 bases at V and 4 bases at J, with 13 bases between. From germline, CDR1 is MNHEY and CDR2 SVGAGI. This CDR3 comprises 13 residues. CDR3 sequence (DNA): TGTGCCAGCACCCTGACAGGAGGCACTGAAGCTTTCTTT. This gives the protein CASTLTGGTEAFF.

The rearrangement joins TRBV2 to TRBJ1-6; 9 bases line up with TRBD1. Unmatched junction bases numbered 9, after V lost 5 bases and J lost 7 bases. The CDR3 contains 16 residues. The germline gives CDR1 SNHLY, CDR2 FYNNEI. CDR3 sequence: CASSSRDRVTNSPLHF. The CDR3 DNA reads as TGTGCCAGCAGTTCCCGGGACAGGGTAACGAATTCACCCCTCCACTTT.

The chain carries TRBV9 and TRBJ2-3, with D possibly TRBD2 on 5 matching bases. The germline CDR1 and CDR2 sequences are SGDLS and YYNGEE. The V end lost 1 base, the J end lost 3 bases, and 9 bases lay between the germline ends. The CDR3 length is 14 residues. The CDR3 loop is CASSVLGETDTQYF. The CDR3 DNA is TGTGCCAGCAGCGTACTCGGGGAGACAGATACGCAGTATTTT.

The chain recombines TRBV19 with TRBJ1-1; a weak D match, TRBD1 (6 bases). The CDR3 consists of 12 residues. Germline V CDR1 and CDR2: LNHDA, SQIVND (reference sequence). Trimming took 4 bases from V and 6 from J, leaving 9 bases between them. The CDR3 spells CASSKGGAEAFF. Written as DNA, the CDR3 is TGTGCCAGTAGTAAGGGGGGGGCTGAAGCTTTCTTT.

Points on this clone: At one of its ends the junction is not consistent with the germline gene, which may arise from a read error. This CDR3 is also generated by other DNA sequences in the sample. The V and J genes are TRBV6-1 and TRBJ2-7, with 7 nucleotides matching TRBD1. Germline V CDR1 and CDR2: MNHNS, SASEGT. The CDR3 runs 14 residues. Here the CDR3 reads CASREQGSIYEQYF. The CDR3 coding sequence is TGTGCCAGCAGAGAACAGGGGTCTATCTACGAGCAGTACTTT.

The chain uses TRBV5-1 and TRBJ2-5, with 8 bases lining up with TRBD1. This CDR3 has 15 amino acids. The J segment lost 4 bases and the V segment lost 0 bases, leaving 5 bases of the junction unmatched. Germline CDR1 is SGHRS and CDR2 is YFSETQ. The CDR3 spells CASSLEDRAGETQYF. The CDR3 nucleotides are TGCGCCAGCAGCTTGGAGGACAGGGCCGGAGAGACCCAGTACTTC.

V and J are TRBV5-1 and TRBJ2-5; TRBD1 might be the D (6 bases). Germline CDR1 SGHRS, CDR2 YFSETQ. The CDR3 is 13 amino acids. V shed 7 bases and J shed 2 bases, with 12 bases lying between them. In nucleotides, the CDR3 is TGCGCCAGCTATCCGGGGACACAAGAGACCCAGTACTTC. Protein product: CASYPGTQETQYF.

The chain links TRBV27 to TRBJ1-2; possible D gene TRBD1, 5 bases. The germline V and J ends were trimmed by 4 bases and 2 bases, with 17 bases remaining between them. The CDR3 covers 16 residues. CDR1 is MNHEY and CDR2 is SMNVEV in the germline V gene (reference sequence). The CDR3 bases are TGTGCCAGCAGTTCGAAAGCCAGGGTACAAAACTATGGCTACACCTTC. It is translated as CASSSKARVQNYGYTF.

J is TRBJ1-1 and V is TRBV7-9; D perhaps matches TRBD1 (5 bases). Germline CDR1 SEHNR, CDR2 FQNEAQ (reference sequence). CDR3 length: 13 amino acids. The germline V and J ends were trimmed by 5 bases and 10 bases, with 17 bases remaining between them. The CDR3 DNA reads as TGTGCCAGCAGCCTCCGGGGGGAAGGAAGAGCTTTCTTT. Protein sequence: CASSLRGEGRAFF.

This clone was picked up one time. The V gene is TRBV11-2, the J gene TRBJ1-1; D unclear. The length of the CDR3 is 16 residues. Germline V lookup: CDR1 SGHAT, CDR2 FQNNGV. V lost 1 base and J 1 base, leaving 13 bases between the germline ends. In DNA form, the CDR3 reads TGTGCCAGCAGCTTAGGGCGGCGGTATGCGAACACTGAAGCTTTCTTT. Its translation: CASSLGRRYANTEAFF.

The V and J genes are TRBV27 and TRBJ1-2, with D hard to call. The V gene lost 3 bases and the J gene lost 4 bases, with 6 bases spanning the gap. This CDR3 has 12 residues. The germline V gene encodes CDR1 MNHEY and CDR2 SMNVEV (reference sequence). The DNA for the CDR3 is TGTGCCAGCAGTTTGTCCGGCTATGGCTACACCTTC. Translating gives CASSLSGYGYTF.

The chain employs TRBV18 and TRBJ1-4; a weak D match, TRBD1 (5 bases). V was pared by 5 bases and J by 3 bases, with 13 bases between. CDR3 length: 15 residues. CDR1 KGHSH and CDR2 LQKENI come from the germline V gene. DNA for the CDR3: TGTGCCAGCTCAAATTTACAGGTTCCTAATGAAAAACTGTTTTTT. It codes for CASSNLQVPNEKLFF.

This sequence joins TRBV5-5 and TRBJ1-2; D gene unclear. The CDR3 has 13 residues. V was clipped by 1 base and J by 1 base, with 5 bases between them. Germline V lookup: CDR1 SGHKS, CDR2 YYEKEE (reference sequence). The chain's CDR3 is CASSLSLNYGYTF. Written as DNA, the CDR3 is TGTGCCAGCAGCTTGTCCCTTAACTATGGCTACACCTTC.

The chain combines TRBV27 with TRBJ2-1; a possible D gene is TRBD2 (5 bases). The CDR3 spans 11 residues. Germline assignment: CDR1 MNHEY and CDR2 SMNVEV (reference sequence). V was clipped by 5 bases and J by 9 bases, with 8 bases between them. Here the CDR3 DNA reads TGTGCCAGCAGTCGTGAGGGTGAGCAGTTCTTC. Its translation: CASSREGEQFF.

The chain carries TRBV7-6 and TRBJ2-4; a weak D match, TRBD1 (6 bases). The CDR3 sequence is 15 residues long. The V end was cut by 4 bases, the J end by 8 bases, with 18 bases between. Germline values: CDR1 SGHVS, CDR2 FNYEAQ. CDR3 DNA: TGTGCCAGCAGCTCCGGACAGCTGCCTGGGGACATTCAGTACTTC. Its translation: CASSSGQLPGDIQYF.

The chain links TRBV21-1 to TRBJ2-5; TRBD1 is the table's D call and was not checked against the DNA. TRBV21-1 has pseudogene status. The CDR3 extends over 17 amino acids. CDR3 sequence reads: CASNQGKTLLGQETQYF. The CDR3 bases are TGTGCCAGCAATCAGGGGAAGACTCTATTAGGCCAAGAGACCCAGTACTTC.

The genes are TRBV7-9 and TRBJ2-1; TRBD2 matches at 8 bases. Losses at the gene ends were 3 bases for V and 2 bases for J; bases not matched to a gene: 9. The germline CDR1 and CDR2 sequences are SEHNR and FQNEAQ (reference sequence). This CDR3 has 17 residues. In nucleotides, the CDR3 is TGTGCCAGCAGCTTGACGGCGGGGGGTGCACCCTACAATGAGCAGTTCTTC. Its translation is CASSLTAGGAPYNEQFF. Complete variable domain (other parts from reference TRBV7-9 and TRBJ2-1): DTGVSQNPRHKITKRGQNVTFRCDPISEHNRLYWYRQTLGQGPEFLTYFQNEAQLEKSRLLSDRFSAERPKGSFSTLEIQRTEQGDSAMYLCASSLTAGGAPYNEQFFGPGTRLTVL.

The rearrangement joins TRBV4-3 to TRBJ1-4, with 8 bases that match TRBD1. CDR3 length: 15 amino acids. Germline loops: CDR1 LGHNA, CDR2 YSLEER. The junction had 4 bases not matched to a gene; V was cut back by 1 base and J by 6 bases. CDR3 sequence: CASSQGQGLDEKLFF. CDR3 nucleotides: TGCGCCAGCAGCCAAGGACAGGGGTTGGATGAAAAACTGTTTTTT.

The V and J genes are TRBV7-2 and TRBJ2-7, with D perhaps matching TRBD2 (6 bases). Trimming pared 2 bases from V and 0 bases from J, leaving 14 bases between. Germline CDR1 reads SGHTA; CDR2 reads FQGNSA. This CDR3 region has 16 residues. The CDR3 reads CASSLRPGTFSYEQYF. The DNA for the CDR3 is TGTGCCAGCAGCTTACGTCCCGGGACTTTCTCCTACGAGCAGTACTTC. The complete variable domain, with remaining parts taken from reference TRBV7-2 and TRBJ2-7, reads GAGVSQSPSNKVTEKGKDVELRCDPISGHTALYWYRQSLGQGLEFLIYFQGNSAPDKSGLPSDRFSAERTGGSVSTLTIQRTQQEDSAVYLCASSLRPGTFSYEQYFGPGTRLTVT.

This rearrangement joins TRBV19 to TRBJ1-1, with 8 bases lining up with TRBD1. V lost 8 bases to trimming and J lost 4 bases; unmatched junction nucleotides: 3. The CDR3 length is 12 residues. CDR1 is LNHDA and CDR2 is SQIVND in the germline V gene (reference sequence). The CDR3 loop reads CASQTGATEAFF. The CDR3 DNA follows: TGTGCCAGTCAGACAGGGGCCACTGAAGCTTTCTTT.

J is TRBJ2-2 and V is TRBV6-5, with D possibly matching TRBD1 (6 bases). This CDR3 comprises 15 residues. Germline V gives CDR1 MNHEY, CDR2 SVGAGI. V lost 2 bases to trimming and J lost 6 bases, with 13 bases between them. CDR3 sequence: CASSYQSRQAGELFF. As DNA, the CDR3 is TGTGCCAGCAGTTACCAAAGCCGACAGGCCGGGGAGCTGTTTTTT.

The rearrangement joins TRBV5-6 to TRBJ1-2; D might be TRBD1 (6 bases). The germline V gene has CDR1 SGHDT and CDR2 YYEEEE. The CDR3 totals 15 residues. V lost 5 bases and J 4 bases, leaving 18 bases between the germline ends. This chain's CDR3 is CASRKRTASLYGYTF. The CDR3, as DNA: TGTGCCAGCAGGAAGAGGACAGCGAGCCTCTATGGCTACACCTTC. Supplemented by reference TRBV5-6 and TRBJ1-2, the full variable domain reads DAGVTQSPTHLIKTRGQQVTLRCSPKSGHDTVSWYQQALGQGPQFIFQYYEEEERQRGNFPDRFSGHQFPNYSSELNVNALLLGDSALYLCASRKRTASLYGYTFGSGTRLTVV.

The rearrangement uses TRBV6-5 and TRBJ2-5, with 9 bases aligning to TRBD1. J gave up 3 bases and V 6 bases, and 8 bases lay outside the gene matches. Germline CDR1 MNHEY, CDR2 SVGAGI. The CDR3 totals 15 residues. Here the CDR3 DNA reads TGTGCCAGCAGGCCTACCGGGACAGGGAAAGAGACCCAGTACTTC. Translated, it gives CASRPTGTGKETQYF.